These T cell receptor beta chains were read from a single sample in a study of blood T cell repertoires in COVID-19. Clones were sequenced by immunoSEQ multiplex PCR, and TCRdb holds only the in-frame ones, with some missing. The sample carries approximately 160,000 clones, 84% recorded once. Sequenced sample: PBMCs or T cells enriched from blood (not recorded which). The receptors derive from a woman in her forties or fifties who had recovered from COVID-19. Both conserved end residues are part of each CDR3. Each record gives: V gene, CDR3 length, D gene, clone size, J gene, CDR3 DNA, CDR3 protein. A D gene is named only where the DNA matches it firmly. Not all rows give a size; the values are once, few, many and, for expanded clones, a class.

V: TRBV25-1; length: 12; D: .; size: .; J: TRBJ1-5; DNA: TGTGCCAGCCGAGGGAGCAATCAGCCCCAGCATTTT; CDR3: CASRGSNQPQHF
V: TRBV11-3; length: 15; D: TRBD2; size: .; J: TRBJ2-1; DNA: TGTGCCAGCAGCTTAGCGCTAGCGGGGAGGGGTGAGCAGTTCTTC; CDR3: CASSLALAGRGEQFF
V: TRBV11-2; length: 16; D: TRBD2; size: .; J: TRBJ2-3; DNA: TGTGCCAGCAGCTTAGCCCCGGGACTAGGCGCAGATACGCAGTATTTT; CDR3: CASSLAPGLGADTQYF
V: TRBV5-4; length: 14; D: .; size: .; J: TRBJ1-6; DNA: TGTGCCAGCAGCTTCCGGGACTATAATTCACCCCTCCACTTT; CDR3: CASSFRDYNSPLHF
V: TRBV5-4; length: 15; D: TRBD1; size: .; J: TRBJ1-1; DNA: TGTGCCAGCAGGGATTCCCGGGACAGGGCGACTGAAGCTTTCTTT; CDR3: CASRDSRDRATEAFF
V: TRBV5-1; length: 16; D: .; size: .; J: TRBJ1-2; DNA: TGCGCCAGCAGCTCCTACACAGGGACCTGGGACTATGGCTACACCTTC; CDR3: CASSSYTGTWDYGYTF
V: TRBV28; length: 14; D: .; size: .; J: TRBJ2-1; DNA: TGTGCCAGCAGTTATGGCTACCCTAGCGATGAGCAGTTCTTC; CDR3: CASSYGYPSDEQFF
V: TRBV29-1; length: 14; D: TRBD1; size: .; J: TRBJ1-4; DNA: TGCAGCGTGCGGACAGGGCCAACTAATGAAAAACTGTTTTTT; CDR3: CSVRTGPTNEKLFF
V: TRBV19; length: 13; D: .; size: .; J: TRBJ2-2; DNA: TGTGCCAGTAGTAGGGGCCCCAACGGGGAGCTGTTTTTT; CDR3: CASSRGPNGELFF
V: TRBV7-2; length: 16; D: .; size: .; J: TRBJ2-1; DNA: TGTGCCAGCAGCTTAGCGGGAACAGGGTCGTACAATGAGCAGTTCTTC; CDR3: CASSLAGTGSYNEQFF
V: TRBV28; length: 15; D: TRBD1; size: .; J: TRBJ1-6; DNA: TGTGCCAGCAGTTTATCTTCACAGGGGGGTTCACCCCTCCACTTT; CDR3: CASSLSSQGGSPLHF
V: TRBV4-2; length: 17; D: TRBD1; size: .; J: TRBJ1-4; DNA: TGTGCCAGCAGCCAAGACCCAGCCAGGGGACAGAATGAAAAACTGTTTTTT; CDR3: CASSQDPARGQNEKLFF
V: TRBV2; length: 12; D: .; size: .; J: TRBJ2-3; DNA: TGTGCCAGCAGTGAAGGCAGATATACGCAGTATTTT; CDR3: CASSEGRYTQYF
V: TRBV18; length: 14; D: .; size: .; J: TRBJ2-1; DNA: TGTGCCAGCTCACCGGCCAATACATACAATGAGCAGTTCTTC; CDR3: CASSPANTYNEQFF
V: TRBV18; length: 13; D: .; size: once; J: TRBJ1-3; DNA: TGTGCCAGCTCACCACCCGCGGGAAACACCATATATTTT; CDR3: CASSPPAGNTIYF
V: TRBV4-1; length: 13; D: .; size: few; J: TRBJ2-1; DNA: TGCGCCAGCAGCCAAGATACGGGAAATGAGCAGTTCTTC; CDR3: CASSQDTGNEQFF
V: TRBV25-1; length: 11; D: .; size: few; J: TRBJ1-5; DNA: TGTGCCAGCAGTGGAGCAGGGCCGCAGCATTTT; CDR3: CASSGAGPQHF
V: TRBV18; length: 15; D: TRBD2; size: .; J: TRBJ2-7; DNA: TGTGCCAGCTCCCCTCTAGCGGGGGGATTGGGCGAGCAGTACTTC; CDR3: CASSPLAGGLGEQYF
V: TRBV20-1; length: 11; D: .; size: .; J: TRBJ1-1; DNA: TGCAGTGCCGAGACAGAAACTGAAGCTTTCTTT; CDR3: CSAETETEAFF
V: TRBV6-4; length: 17; D: .; size: .; J: TRBJ2-5; DNA: TGTGCCAGCAGTGGGCACGGACATCCCTCAAAGGGAGAGACCCAGTACTTC; CDR3: CASSGHGHPSKGETQYF
V: TRBV13; length: 14; D: TRBD2; size: .; J: TRBJ2-3; DNA: TGTGCCAGCAGCGGGACTAGCGGCACAGATACGCAGTATTTT; CDR3: CASSGTSGTDTQYF
V: TRBV19; length: 14; D: .; size: few; J: TRBJ1-4; DNA: TGTGCCAGTAGTATGGCCGGGTATAATGAAAAACTGTTTTTT; CDR3: CASSMAGYNEKLFF
V: TRBV7-3; length: 15; D: .; size: .; J: TRBJ1-1; DNA: TGTGCCAGCAGCCTTTATGGGGGGACGAACACTGAAGCTTTCTTT; CDR3: CASSLYGGTNTEAFF
V: TRBV14; length: 15; D: .; size: .; J: TRBJ1-4; DNA: TGTGCCAGCAGCTACAGGGACACAACTAATGAAAAACTGTTTTTT; CDR3: CASSYRDTTNEKLFF
V: TRBV28; length: 15; D: TRBD2; size: .; J: TRBJ2-1; DNA: TGTGCCAGCGAAAATAGCGGGAGGGCTTACAATGAGCAGTTCTTC; CDR3: CASENSGRAYNEQFF